This TCR beta chain was observed in a study of shared clonotypes between healthy human individuals. Study results and limitations: Richness estimates generally favored naive over memory subsets. Although depth was large, rarefaction showed that sequencing of the sorted subsets was incomplete. Generation of non-shared clonotypes was less probable than generation of clonotypes shared by all four donors.

This clone has just a few counts. Its antigen is as yet unknown. The assay was immunoSEQ multiplex PCR, and TCRdb's table has in-frame clones only and misses some. The profile shows 850,000 to 1,200,000 clones, roughly 80% of them singletons. Healthy adults negative for HIV, lacking recent acute infections or vaccinations, served as donors. Sequencing was carried out using memory CD4+ T cells sorted from blood. Documented subset: CD45RA-negative fraction. The TCR comes from a man aged 18 to 35 in good health.

The CDR3 nucleotides are TGTGCCAGCCTGGGGACTAGTCGGCCTTTCCAAGAGACCCAGTACTTC. This gives the protein CASLGTSRPFQETQYF. V gene TRBV27 combines with J gene TRBJ2-5; 8 nucleotides align to TRBD2. From germline, CDR1 is MNHEY and CDR2 SMNVEV (reference sequence). The length of the CDR3 is 16 residues. Unmatched junction bases numbered 12, after V lost 8 bases and J lost 1 base.